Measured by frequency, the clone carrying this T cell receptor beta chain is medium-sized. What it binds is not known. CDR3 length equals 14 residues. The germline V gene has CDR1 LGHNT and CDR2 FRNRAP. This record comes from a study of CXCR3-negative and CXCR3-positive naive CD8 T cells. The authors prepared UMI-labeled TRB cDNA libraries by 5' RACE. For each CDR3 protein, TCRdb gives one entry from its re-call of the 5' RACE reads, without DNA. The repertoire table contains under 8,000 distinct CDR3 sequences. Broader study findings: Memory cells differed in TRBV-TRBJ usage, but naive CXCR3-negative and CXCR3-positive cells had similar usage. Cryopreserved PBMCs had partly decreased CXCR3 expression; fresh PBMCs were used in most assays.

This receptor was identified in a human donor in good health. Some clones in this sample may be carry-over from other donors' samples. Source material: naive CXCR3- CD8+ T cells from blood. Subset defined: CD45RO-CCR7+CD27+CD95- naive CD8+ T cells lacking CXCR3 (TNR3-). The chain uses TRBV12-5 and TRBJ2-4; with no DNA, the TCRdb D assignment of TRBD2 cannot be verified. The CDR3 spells CASGLEQGPDIQYF.